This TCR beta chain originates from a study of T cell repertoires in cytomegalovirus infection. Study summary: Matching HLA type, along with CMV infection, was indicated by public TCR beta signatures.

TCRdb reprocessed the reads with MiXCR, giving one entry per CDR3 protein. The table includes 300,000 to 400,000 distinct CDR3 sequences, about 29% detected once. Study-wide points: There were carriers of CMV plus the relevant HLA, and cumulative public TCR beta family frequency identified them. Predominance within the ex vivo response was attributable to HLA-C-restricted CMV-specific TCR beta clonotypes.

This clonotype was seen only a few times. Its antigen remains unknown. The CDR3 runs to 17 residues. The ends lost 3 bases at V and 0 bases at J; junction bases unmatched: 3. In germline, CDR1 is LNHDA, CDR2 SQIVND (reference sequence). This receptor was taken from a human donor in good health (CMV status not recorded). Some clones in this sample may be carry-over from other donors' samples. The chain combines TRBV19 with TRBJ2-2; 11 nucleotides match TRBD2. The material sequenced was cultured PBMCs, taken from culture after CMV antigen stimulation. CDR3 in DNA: TGTGCCAGTAGTATCGGGACTAGCGGAACGAACACCGGGGAGCTGTTTTTT. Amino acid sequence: CASSIGTSGTNTGELFF.